One sample yielded the 28 T cell receptor beta chains listed below, sequenced in a study of long-term antiretroviral therapy in people with HIV. Survey-level immunoSEQ v3.0 assays were run. Repertoires were generated with immunoSEQ multiplex PCR, while TCRdb's copy carries only in-frame clones and drops some. The table lists more than 7,000 clones, around three quarters of them singletons. The sample consisted of unsorted PBMCs, taken 0.6 years before starting antiretroviral therapy. The origin of the receptors is a man aged 35-49 years with HIV.

This clone was detected once. V usage is TRBV7-9 and J usage is TRBJ2-7; tentative D call: TRBD2 (6 bases). Trimming stripped 6 bases from V and 5 bases from J, with 23 bases between. The V gene's germline CDR1 is SEHNR and CDR2 FQNEAQ (reference sequence). CDR3 length: 16 amino acids. The CDR3 nucleotides read TGTGCCAGCAGTCGAGCGGGCCGTACAGTAGGGGACGAGCAGTACTTC. It codes for CASSRAGRTVGDEQYF.

The chain links TRBV19 to TRBJ1-2; D is uncertain. Trimming removed 5 bases at V and 2 bases at J, with 12 bases between. CDR3 length: 14 amino acids. CDR1 is LNHDA and CDR2 is SQIVND in the germline V gene (reference sequence). Here the CDR3 DNA reads TGTGCCAGTAGTCATTACGGCACCAACTATGGCTACACCTTC. The encoded protein is CASSHYGTNYGYTF.

The chain carries TRBV30 and TRBJ2-3, with TRBD2 matching 9 bases. Germline V CDR1 and CDR2: GTSNPN, SVGIG (reference sequence). Trimming at V came to 8 bases and at J to 2 bases, leaving 11 bases not matched to a gene. The CDR3 runs 15 residues. CDR3 sequence (DNA): TGTGCCGGTAACGGGCGGGGGGGTTTCACAGATACGCAGTATTTT. It translates to CAGNGRGGFTDTQYF. The full variable domain, in which reference TRBV30 and TRBJ2-3 provide the parts outside the CDR3, is SQTIHQWPATLVQPVGSPLSLECTVEGTSNPNLYWYRQAAGRGLQLLFYSVGIGQISSEVPQNLSASRPQDRQFILSSKKLLLSDSGFYLCAGNGRGGFTDTQYFGPGTRLTVL.

J is TRBJ1-1 and V is TRBV10-3; TRBD1 matches at 10 bases. Germline V lookup: CDR1 ENHRY, CDR2 SYGVKD. The ends lost 11 bases at V and 3 bases at J; junction bases unmatched: 9. This CDR3 is built from 14 residues. Here the CDR3 DNA reads TGTGCCTCGCTGAAAGGGACAGGGGACACTGAAGCTTTCTTT. Its translation is CASLKGTGDTEAFF.

This chain links TRBV7-8 with TRBJ1-1; no firm D call. V lost 1 base to trimming and J lost 1 base, with 10 bases between them. The CDR3 sequence is 15 residues long. Germline V CDR1 and CDR2: SGHVS, FQNEAQ. CDR3 amino acids: CASSLDWGGNTEAFF. CDR3 bases: TGTGCCAGCAGCTTAGATTGGGGAGGGAACACTGAAGCTTTCTTT.

This sequence joins TRBV19 and TRBJ2-2; 10 bases are a match to TRBD2. Germline CDR1 and CDR2: LNHDA and SQIVND (reference sequence). This CDR3 has 16 residues. The V and J ends lost 7 bases and 6 bases, in that order; junction bases with no gene match: 11. CDR3 loop: CASNPSLAGAAGELFF. The CDR3 nucleotides are TGTGCCAGTAACCCCTCCCTAGCGGGGGCGGCCGGGGAGCTGTTTTTT.

This clone has just one count. The gene calls are TRBV6-5 and TRBJ2-2, with D possibly TRBD2 on 6 matching bases. The CDR3 has 14 amino acids. The V end lost 6 bases, the J end lost 2 bases, and 10 bases lay between the germline ends. Germline loops: CDR1 MNHEY, CDR2 SVGAGI. CDR3 in amino acids: CASSNGRNTGELFF. The DNA of the CDR3 is TGTGCCAGCAGCAACGGGAGAAACACCGGGGAGCTGTTTTTT.

A single count supports this clone. The chain has TRBV5-1 and TRBJ2-7; 11 bases align to TRBD1. Germline CDR1 reads SGHRS; CDR2 reads YFSETQ. Unmatched junction bases numbered 8, after V lost 4 bases and J lost 5 bases. There are 15 residues in the CDR3. This CDR3 reads CASSPTGTGGNEQYF. In DNA, the CDR3 is TGCGCCAGCAGCCCAACCGGGACAGGGGGAAACGAGCAGTACTTC.

The rearrangement links TRBV5-4 to TRBJ2-2; 11 bases agree with TRBD1. V lost 4 bases, J lost 1 base, and 9 bases stayed unmatched. The CDR3 totals 18 residues. Germline V gene sequence: CDR1 SGHNT, CDR2 YYREEE (reference sequence). The CDR3 protein is CASSPGTGGPMNTGELFF. The CDR3 nucleotides read TGTGCCAGCAGCCCCGGGACAGGGGGGCCCATGAACACCGGGGAGCTGTTTTTT.

The rearrangement uses TRBV30 and TRBJ1-4, with D possibly TRBD1 on 5 matching bases. The CDR3 extends over 14 amino acids. V lost 3 bases to trimming and J lost 8 bases, with 16 bases between them. Germline CDR1 is GTSNPN and CDR2 is SVGIG (reference sequence). This CDR3 reads CAWSAGIGQEKLFF. In DNA, the CDR3 is TGTGCCTGGAGCGCGGGAATCGGACAAGAAAAACTGTTTTTT. The whole variable domain, remainder taken from reference TRBV30 and TRBJ1-4, is SQTIHQWPATLVQPVGSPLSLECTVEGTSNPNLYWYRQAAGRGLQLLFYSVGIGQISSEVPQNLSASRPQDRQFILSSKKLLLSDSGFYLCAWSAGIGQEKLFFGSGTQLSVL.

This chain joins TRBV4-1 and TRBJ2-7; tentatively, D is TRBD1 (6 bases). This CDR3 spans 15 amino acids. CDR1 MGHRA and CDR2 YSYEKL come from the germline V gene. V was trimmed by 4 bases and J by 1 base, leaving 14 bases between them. The chain's CDR3 is CASSLTSTGSYEQYF. In DNA form, the CDR3 reads TGCGCCAGCAGCCTAACTTCGACAGGTTCCTACGAGCAGTACTTC.

The chain links TRBV11-3 to TRBJ2-5, with D perhaps matching TRBD2 (5 bases). V was cut by 5 bases and J by 2 bases, with 15 bases left in between. The CDR3 is 15 amino acids. Germline CDR1 is SGHNT and CDR2 is YENEEA. The CDR3 protein is CASSPRIAGQETQYF. The CDR3 region has the DNA TGTGCCAGCAGCCCCCGTATCGCGGGTCAAGAGACCCAGTACTTC. Full variable domain (missing parts from reference TRBV11-3 and TRBJ2-5): EAGVVQSPRYKIIEKKQPVAFWCNPISGHNTLYWYLQNLGQGPELLIRYENEEAVDDSQLPKDRFSAERLKGVDSTLKIQPAELGDSAVYLCASSPRIAGQETQYFGPGTRLLVL.

This chain uses TRBV11-2 with TRBJ2-2, with 7 bases that match TRBD2. The germline gives CDR1 SGHAT, CDR2 FQNNGV. This CDR3 region has 18 residues. Trimming removed 1 base from V and 1 base from J; junction bases left unmatched: 9. CDR3 residues: CASSLGRVAGENTGELFF. The CDR3 nucleotides read TGTGCCAGCAGCTTAGGGAGGGTCGCGGGGGAGAACACCGGGGAGCTGTTTTTT.

This clone ranks as large. The rearrangement joins TRBV6-6 to TRBJ2-7, with 13 positions matching TRBD2. Germline trimming cut 4 bases from V and 3 bases from J; bases unmatched to any gene: 3. CDR1 and CDR2 (germline): MNHNY, SVGAGI (reference sequence). The CDR3 is made up of 15 amino acids. CDR3 nucleotides: TGTGCCAGCAGTTTAGGGACTAGCGGGGACTACGAGCAGTACTTC. This gives the protein CASSLGTSGDYEQYF.

V and J are TRBV2 and TRBJ1-2, with a possible D match to TRBD1 (5 bases). Per the germline V gene, CDR1 is SNHLY and CDR2 is FYNNEI. The CDR3 is 15 residues long. V lost 8 bases to trimming and J lost 1 base, with 17 bases between them. The CDR3 is CASSGGDPYNYGYTF. The CDR3, as DNA: TGTGCCAGCTCGGGGGGGGACCCGTATAACTATGGCTACACCTTC.

The chain joins TRBV7-8 to TRBJ1-2; a possible D gene is TRBD1 (6 bases). The CDR3 runs to 18 residues. V was pared by 1 base and J by 4 bases, with 22 bases between. CDR1 and CDR2 (germline): SGHVS, FQNEAQ. CDR3 coding DNA: TGTGCCAGCAGCTTAGAAGGAACAGGGCGGATGGCCTTCTATGGCTACACCTTC. This encodes CASSLEGTGRMAFYGYTF.

This clone was picked up one time. This chain links TRBV18 with TRBJ1-2; perhaps TRBD1 as D (5 bases). Trimming pared 1 base from V and 0 bases from J, leaving 21 bases between. This CDR3 is built from 19 residues. In germline, CDR1 is KGHSH, CDR2 LQKENI. The CDR3 coding sequence is TGTGCCAGCTCACCACGGGGCGACGGCCGATTATTAGCTAACTATGGCTACACCTTC. Residues: CASSPRGDGRLLANYGYTF.

This clone has more than one count but fewer than ten. CDR3 DNA: TGTGCCAGCAGCCCTCCTGGGAATGTCCCGCGGGAAAAACTGTTTTTT. Encoded protein: CASSPPGNVPREKLFF. The chain carries TRBV28 and TRBJ1-4; D unclear. The V and J ends lost 6 bases and 8 bases respectively, with 22 bases between them. The CDR3 has 16 amino acids. Germline values: CDR1 MDHEN, CDR2 SYDVKM.

This clone was seen only a few times. The chain combines TRBV7-2 with TRBJ2-2; D uncertain. There are 14 residues in the CDR3. Germline V gene lookup returns CDR1 SGHTA and CDR2 FQGNSA. Trimming stripped 5 bases from V and 2 bases from J, with 9 bases between. In DNA form, the CDR3 reads TGTGCCAGCAGCCCCCAAGGAAACACCGGGGAGCTGTTTTTT. Its translation is CASSPQGNTGELFF.

The chain couples TRBV30 to TRBJ2-1; weak D call: TRBD2 (5 bases). Germline CDR1 is GTSNPN and CDR2 is SVGIG (reference sequence). CDR3 length: 15 amino acids. With 1 base removed from V and 6 bases from J, the gap between germline ends came to 16 bases. CDR3 amino acids: CAWSGTTRSGNEQFF. Written as DNA, the CDR3 is TGTGCCTGGAGTGGGACCACTAGGTCGGGCAATGAGCAGTTCTTC.

The V and J genes are TRBV7-2 and TRBJ1-2, with D possibly matching TRBD1 (6 bases). Germline values: CDR1 SGHTA, CDR2 FQGNSA. The V gene lost 3 bases and the J gene lost 2 bases, with 10 bases spanning the gap. CDR3 length equals 14 residues. The CDR3 sequence is CASSLGQGNYGYTF. CDR3 nucleotides: TGTGCCAGCAGCTTGGGGCAGGGGAACTATGGCTACACCTTC.

The chain is built from TRBV7-3 and TRBJ2-2; D gene ambiguous. CDR1 and CDR2 (germline): SGHTA, FQGTGA. V was cut by 5 bases and J by 7 bases, with 17 bases left in between. The CDR3 is 15 amino acids. Here the CDR3 reads CASSQGPTLSGELFF. CDR3 bases: TGTGCCAGCAGCCAAGGGCCGACCCTTAGCGGGGAGCTGTTTTTT.

The chain joins TRBV10-1 to TRBJ2-1; no reliable D call. CDR3 size: 13 residues. The germline V gene encodes CDR1 WNHNN and CDR2 SYGVQD (reference sequence). V lost 4 bases, J lost 2 bases, and 6 bases lay in between. CDR3 coding DNA: TGCGCCAGCAGTGGAGATGCCTACAATGAGCAGTTCTTC. Translated: CASSGDAYNEQFF.

The chain uses TRBV6-5 and TRBJ2-2, with no clear D. CDR1 is MNHEY and CDR2 is SVGAGI in the germline V gene. This CDR3 contains 13 residues. The V end was cut by 0 bases, the J end by 8 bases, with 7 bases between. The CDR3 coding sequence is TGTGCCAGCAGTTACTCCTCCGGAGGGGAGCTGTTTTTT. It codes for CASSYSSGGELFF.

The chain has TRBV18 and TRBJ2-3, with D possibly matching TRBD2 (6 bases). The length of the CDR3 is 13 residues. V was shortened by 5 bases and J by 4 bases, with 10 bases between the two germline ends. Germline CDR1 reads KGHSH; CDR2 reads LQKENI. The chain's CDR3 is CASSVLASDTQYF. The CDR3 DNA follows: TGTGCCAGCTCAGTACTAGCCTCAGATACGCAGTATTTT.

This clone was seen more than once but under ten times. J is TRBJ1-6 and V is TRBV14; a weak D match, TRBD1 (6 bases). V shed 4 bases and J shed 3 bases, with 7 bases lying between them. This CDR3 comprises 14 residues. Germline V lookup: CDR1 SGHDN, CDR2 FVKESK. The CDR3 sequence is CASSLQGYNSPLHF. The CDR3 DNA is TGTGCCAGCAGCCTACAGGGCTATAATTCACCCCTCCACTTT.

The chain is built from TRBV30 and TRBJ2-7; D not certain. The CDR3 is 12 residues long. Germline V gene lookup returns CDR1 GTSNPN and CDR2 SVGIG (reference sequence). Trimming cost V 0 bases and J 4 bases, with 7 bases left between them. The CDR3 loop is CAWSVKGYEQYF. In nucleotides, the CDR3 is TGTGCCTGGAGTGTGAAGGGATACGAGCAGTACTTC.

The rearrangement links TRBV7-3 to TRBJ2-1, with unresolved D. The V and J ends lost 5 bases and 3 bases respectively, with 5 bases between them. Looked up from germline, CDR1 is SGHTA and CDR2 is FQGTGA. There are 12 residues in the CDR3. The CDR3 nucleotides read TGTGCCAGCAGCCACGACTACAATGAGCAGTTCTTC. Protein sequence: CASSHDYNEQFF.